One T cell receptor beta chain is described in this entry. Its antigen is still unknown. Full-length variable regions came from constant-region reverse primers plus semi-nested Nested Universal Primer A PCR. TCRdb re-called the 5' RACE reads with MiXCR, one entry per CDR3 protein. The sample lists 40,000 to 65,000 distinct CDR3 sequences, around 26% occurring once. Overall study results and limits: Tumor-infiltrating Treg TCR alpha and beta sequences overlapped most with tumor naive CD4+ T cells, then blood naive.

V was pared by 5 bases and J by 5 bases, with 6 bases of the junction left unmatched. This CDR3 has 15 residues. CDR1 is SGHTA, CDR2 FQGTGA, per germline. The chain recombines TRBV7-3 with TRBJ2-1; TRBD2 matches 10 bases. The material sequenced was tumor-infiltrating naive CD4+ T cells sorted from the breast tumor. Subset reported: naive CD4+ T cells, CD4+CD45RA+CD25-. The receptor was derived from a female donor with breast cancer. CDR3 in amino acids: CASSRLAGENNEQFF. The CDR3 DNA is TGTGCCAGCAGCCGCCTAGCGGGGGAGAACAATGAGCAGTTCTTC.